The 2 T cell receptor beta chains below all came from one sample that was sequenced in a study of shared clonotypes between healthy human individuals. Libraries were prepared by immunoSEQ multiplex PCR; TCRdb keeps only in-frame clonotypes and omits some of them. Of more than 550,000 clones listed, about 90% are singletons. The sample consisted of memory CD8+ T cells from PBMCs. Described subset: CD45RO+ cells pooled with CCR7-negative TemRA cells. These receptors originate from a man between 18 and 29 years old in good health. Some clones in this sample may be carry-over from other donors' samples.

The chain links TRBV19 to TRBJ1-2; no clear D gene. Germline-derived CDR1 and CDR2 are LNHDA and SQIVND (reference sequence). The CDR3 length is 14 residues. V lost 4 bases and J 6 bases, leaving 15 bases between the germline ends. CDR3 DNA: TGTGCCAGTAGTACCACGGGAGCGAGGGATGGCTACACCTTC. Its protein is CASSTTGARDGYTF. Looking up the rest from reference TRBV19 and TRBJ1-2 gives the full variable domain: DGGITQSPKYLFRKEGQNVTLSCEQNLNHDAMYWYRQDPGQGLRLIYYSQIVNDFQKGDIAEGYSVSREKKESFPLTVTSAQKNPTAFYLCASSTTGARDGYTFGSGTRLTVV.

The chain employs TRBV28 and TRBJ2-2, with D tentatively TRBD2 (7 bases). The CDR3 has 14 residues. Trimming removed 6 bases from V and 6 bases from J, with 14 bases in between. Germline CDR1 is MDHEN and CDR2 is SYDVKM. The CDR3, as DNA: TGTGCCAGCAGCCTGAGGGAGGGGGCCGGGGAGCTGTTTTTT. This encodes CASSLREGAGELFF.